Below are 17 T cell receptor beta chains sequenced from a single sample in a study of identical twins. TCRdb redid the calling of the 5' RACE reads with MiXCR, one entry per CDR3 protein. Counted here are 250,000 to 300,000 distinct CDR3 sequences, 9.5% occurring once; the ten biggest clones make up 6% to 8.5%. In addition, the sample was reused for a study of yellow fever vaccine responses in identical twins.

The sequenced sample consisted of CD8+ T cells sorted from blood. These receptors came from a woman between 18 and 29 years old in good health.

The chain links TRBV24-1 to TRBJ2-7; D ambiguous. The CDR3 contains 13 residues. Germline loops: CDR1 KGHDR, CDR2 SFDVKD. Trimming cost V 5 bases and J 3 bases, with 10 bases left between them. CDR3 DNA sequence: TGTGCCACCAGTGCAAACGGAAACTACGAGCAGTACTTC. Its protein is CATSANGNYEQYF.

There are a few counts of this clonotype. The chain links TRBV7-9 to TRBJ2-7; 9 positions agree with TRBD2. Trimming took 4 bases from V and 3 from J; bases not matched to a gene: 7. CDR1 is SEHNR, CDR2 FQNEAQ, per germline (reference sequence). The CDR3 is 15 amino acids. CDR3 sequence: CASSSLAGAHYEQYF. The CDR3 DNA reads TGTGCCAGCAGCTCCTTAGCGGGAGCTCACTACGAGCAGTACTTC.

This clonotype showed up just a few times. The rearrangement uses TRBV7-9 and TRBJ2-7, with D maybe TRBD1 (6 bases). Deletions cut 5 bases from V and 6 bases from J, with 14 bases between. The germline V gene has CDR1 SEHNR and CDR2 FQNEAQ (reference sequence). This CDR3 contains 13 residues. The CDR3 is CASSARGSSEQYF. The CDR3 DNA reads as TGTGCCAGCAGCGCCAGGGGCAGTTCCGAGCAGTACTTC.

This clonotype was recorded many times. The chain combines TRBV20-1 with TRBJ2-7; 10 bases match TRBD1. V trimming: 3 bases; J trimming: 5 bases; junction bases outside the gene matches: 7. The CDR3 extends over 14 amino acids. Germline V gene lookup returns CDR1 DFQATT and CDR2 SNEGSKA (reference sequence). CDR3 sequence (DNA): TGCAGTGCTAGGATAGACAGGGGGCATAACGAGCAGTACTTC. Its translation: CSARIDRGHNEQYF.

This clonotype has more than one count but fewer than ten. The chain recombines TRBV7-6 with TRBJ2-7; D possibly corresponds to TRBD2 (5 bases). V was cut by 0 bases and J by 4 bases, with 7 bases left in between. CDR3 size: 13 residues. The germline V gene has CDR1 SGHVS and CDR2 FNYEAQ. The CDR3 region is CASSLAGEYEQYF. Written as DNA, the CDR3 is TGTGCCAGCAGCTTAGCCGGGGAATACGAGCAGTACTTC.

The chain carries TRBV27 and TRBJ2-1; weak D call: TRBD2 (6 bases). V lost 4 bases, J lost 4 bases, and 14 bases lay in between. In germline, CDR1 is MNHEY, CDR2 SMNVEV (reference sequence). The CDR3 sequence is 15 residues long. The CDR3: CASSSSLAQYNEQFF. The CDR3 nucleotides read TGTGCCAGCAGTTCTTCCCTAGCGCAATACAATGAGCAGTTCTTC.

This clonotype is labeled as medium-sized. The CDR3, as DNA: TGTGCCAGCGATCAGACAGGGGAGTACAATGAGCAGTTCTTC. It translates to CASDQTGEYNEQFF. The V call is TRBV6-2 or TRBV6-3, the J call TRBJ2-1, with 8 nucleotides matching TRBD1. The CDR3 extends over 14 amino acids. V shed 8 bases, J shed 4 bases, and the junction held 7 bases outside the gene matches. Germline-derived CDR1 and CDR2 are MNHEY and SVGEGT.

This clonotype has at least ten counts. The chain joins TRBV29-1 to TRBJ2-4; tentatively, D is TRBD1 (5 bases). Germline V CDR1 and CDR2: SQVTM, ANQGSEA. Deletions cut 1 base from V and 6 bases from J, with 13 bases between. The CDR3 is 14 residues long. In nucleotides, the CDR3 is TGCAGCGTTGAAGTCGCGACAGACCCAAACATTCAGTACTTC. Residues: CSVEVATDPNIQYF.

The chain combines TRBV6-1 with TRBJ2-1; D uncertain. The germline V gene has CDR1 MNHNS and CDR2 SASEGT. The CDR3 runs to 15 residues. Between the trimmed V and J ends, which lost 6 bases and 8 bases, there was a span of 20 bases. Here the CDR3 reads CASSARILISDEQFF. CDR3 sequence (DNA): TGTGCCAGCAGCGCCCGTATACTCATTTCCGATGAGCAGTTCTTC.

This clonotype was counted only a few times. This chain joins TRBV5-6 and TRBJ1-4; weak D call: TRBD1 (5 bases). V was pared by 3 bases and J by 2 bases, with 11 bases between. CDR1 and CDR2 from the germline V gene are SGHDT and YYEEEE. The CDR3 totals 15 residues. The CDR3 DNA sequence: TGTGCCAGCAGCTGGGCAGGGAGTACTAATGAAAAACTGTTTTTT. Amino acids: CASSWAGSTNEKLFF.

In this sample, this clonotype turned up many times. CDR3 coding DNA: TGTGCCAGCATCGCGGACCCGGGGTACAATGAGCAGTTCTTC. Its translation is CASIADPGYNEQFF. The chain links TRBV12-3 or TRBV12-4 to TRBJ2-1, with a possible D match to TRBD2 (5 bases). Trimming took 7 bases from V and 4 from J, leaving 14 bases between them. The CDR3 covers 14 residues.

This clonotype was counted many times. This chain connects TRBV2 to TRBJ2-7; D remains ambiguous. CDR3 length: 14 residues. Germline lookup yields CDR1 SNHLY and CDR2 FYNNEI. Deletions cut 8 bases from V and 2 bases from J, with 16 bases between. CDR3 nucleotides: TGTGCCAGCTTGGAAACAGTCTCCACCTACGAGCAGTACTTC. Residues: CASLETVSTYEQYF.

This clonotype was counted at least ten times. This rearrangement joins TRBV4-3 to TRBJ2-6; perhaps TRBD2 as D (6 bases). Trimming removed 1 base from V and 1 base from J, with 8 bases in between. CDR1 is LGHNA, CDR2 YSLEER, per germline. The CDR3 covers 16 residues. The CDR3 protein is CASSQAGTSGANVLTF. The CDR3 nucleotides are TGCGCCAGCAGCCAAGCTGGGACTTCTGGGGCCAACGTCCTGACTTTC.

This clonotype occurred many times. The J gene is TRBJ2-5, the V gene TRBV12-3 or TRBV12-4; 7 bases fit TRBD1. The CDR3 runs to 16 residues. After removal of 5 bases from V and 2 bases from J, the junction contained 11 bases not matched to a gene. CDR3 residues: CASSPRMTGYQETQYF. The CDR3 nucleotides are TGTGCCAGCAGTCCACGAATGACAGGGTATCAAGAGACCCAGTACTTC.

The chain is built from TRBV6-2 or TRBV6-3 and TRBJ1-1; D ambiguous. Trimming cost V 4 bases and J 1 base, with 10 bases left between them. Germline V CDR1 and CDR2: MNHEY, SVGEGT. The CDR3 contains 14 residues. The CDR3 spells CASSWSGPNTEAFF. For the CDR3, the DNA is TGTGCCAGCAGTTGGTCCGGGCCGAACACTGAAGCTTTCTTT.

This clonotype was seen a handful of times. The chain carries TRBV4-3 and TRBJ2-7, with 8 bases identical to TRBD1. V trimming: 0 bases; J trimming: 4 bases; junction bases outside the gene matches: 2. In germline, CDR1 is LGHNA, CDR2 YSLEER. CDR3 length equals 14 residues. The CDR3 reads CASSQDDRGYEQYF. CDR3 sequence (DNA): TGCGCCAGCAGCCAAGATGACAGGGGATACGAGCAGTACTTC.

This clonotype occurred many times. This chain links TRBV4-1 with TRBJ2-7, with no clear D. Trimming cost V 0 bases and J 5 bases, with 14 bases left between them. Germline V gene data show CDR1 as MGHRA and CDR2 as YSYEKL. CDR3 length: 15 residues. CDR3: CASSQERQAWDEQYF. The CDR3 nucleotides read TGCGCCAGCAGCCAAGAACGCCAGGCCTGGGACGAGCAGTACTTC.